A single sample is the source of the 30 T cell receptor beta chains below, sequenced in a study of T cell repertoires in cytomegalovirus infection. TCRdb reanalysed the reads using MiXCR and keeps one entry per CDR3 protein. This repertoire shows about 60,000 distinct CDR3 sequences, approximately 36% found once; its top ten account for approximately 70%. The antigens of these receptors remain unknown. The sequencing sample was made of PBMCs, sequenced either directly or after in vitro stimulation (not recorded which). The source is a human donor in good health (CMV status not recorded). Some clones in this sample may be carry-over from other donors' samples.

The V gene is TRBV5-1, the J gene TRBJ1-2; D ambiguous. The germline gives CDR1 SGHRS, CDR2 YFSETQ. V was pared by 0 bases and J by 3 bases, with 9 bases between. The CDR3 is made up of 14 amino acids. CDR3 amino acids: CASSLEAGYYGYTF. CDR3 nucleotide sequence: TGCGCCAGCAGCTTGGAGGCGGGGTACTATGGCTACACCTTC.

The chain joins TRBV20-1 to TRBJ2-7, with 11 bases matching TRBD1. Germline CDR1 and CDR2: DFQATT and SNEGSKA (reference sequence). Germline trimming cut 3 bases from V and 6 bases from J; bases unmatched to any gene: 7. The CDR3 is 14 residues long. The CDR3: CSARTRTGGSEQYF. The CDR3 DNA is TGCAGTGCTAGGACTAGGACAGGGGGCTCCGAGCAGTACTTC.

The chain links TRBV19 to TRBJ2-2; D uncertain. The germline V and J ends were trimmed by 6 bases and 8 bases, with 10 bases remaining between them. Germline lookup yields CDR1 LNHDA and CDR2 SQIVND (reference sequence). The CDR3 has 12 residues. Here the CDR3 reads CASRTEGGELFF. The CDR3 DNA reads TGTGCCAGTAGAACGGAAGGAGGGGAGCTGTTTTTT.

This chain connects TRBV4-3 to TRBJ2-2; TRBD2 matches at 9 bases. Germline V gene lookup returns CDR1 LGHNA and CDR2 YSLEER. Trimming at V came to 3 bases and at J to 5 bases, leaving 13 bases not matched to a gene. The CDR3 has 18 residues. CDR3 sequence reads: CASSHPPSGSGSTGELFF. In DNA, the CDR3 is TGCGCCAGCAGCCATCCGCCTTCAGGTAGCGGGAGTACCGGGGAGCTGTTTTTT.

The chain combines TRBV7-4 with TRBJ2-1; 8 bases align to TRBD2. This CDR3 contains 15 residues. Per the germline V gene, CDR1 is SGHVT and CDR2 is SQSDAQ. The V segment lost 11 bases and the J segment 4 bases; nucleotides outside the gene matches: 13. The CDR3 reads CAATGEREMYNEQFF. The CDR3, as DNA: TGTGCCGCGACGGGGGAGCGGGAGATGTACAATGAGCAGTTCTTC.

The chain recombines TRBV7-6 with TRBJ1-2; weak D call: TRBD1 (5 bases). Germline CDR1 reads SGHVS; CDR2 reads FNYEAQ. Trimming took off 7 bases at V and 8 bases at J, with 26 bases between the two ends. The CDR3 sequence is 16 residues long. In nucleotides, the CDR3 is TGTGCCAGCACCACGGGACTCGATTTTCTTTTTAAGGGCTACACCTTC. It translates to CASTTGLDFLFKGYTF.

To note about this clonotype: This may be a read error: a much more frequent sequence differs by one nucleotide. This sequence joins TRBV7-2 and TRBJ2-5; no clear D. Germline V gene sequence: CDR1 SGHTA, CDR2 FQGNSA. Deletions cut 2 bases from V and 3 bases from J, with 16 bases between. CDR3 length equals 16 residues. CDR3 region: CASSLSPSGLEETQYF. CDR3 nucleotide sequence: TGTGCCAGCAGCTTATCCCCCTCCGGGTTGGAAGAGACCCAGTACTTC.

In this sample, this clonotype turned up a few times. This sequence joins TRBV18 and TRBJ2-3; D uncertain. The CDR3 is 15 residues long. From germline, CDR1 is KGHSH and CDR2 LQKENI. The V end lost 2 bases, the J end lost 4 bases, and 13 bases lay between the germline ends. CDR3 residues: CASSPSPLGPDTQYF. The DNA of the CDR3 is TGTGCCAGCTCACCATCCCCCCTAGGGCCAGATACGCAGTATTTT.

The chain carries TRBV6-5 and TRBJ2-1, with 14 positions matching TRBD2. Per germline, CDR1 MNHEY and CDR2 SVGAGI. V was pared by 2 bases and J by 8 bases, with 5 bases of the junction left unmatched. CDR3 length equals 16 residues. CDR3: CASSYQGLAGVDEQFF. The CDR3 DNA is TGTGCCAGCAGTTACCAGGGACTAGCGGGGGTCGATGAGCAGTTCTTC.

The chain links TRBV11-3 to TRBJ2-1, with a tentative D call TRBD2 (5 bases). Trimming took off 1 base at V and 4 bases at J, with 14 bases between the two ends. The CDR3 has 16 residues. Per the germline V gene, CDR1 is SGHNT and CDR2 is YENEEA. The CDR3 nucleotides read TGTGCCAGCAGCTTAGGGGGTAGGGCGGGTTACAATGAGCAGTTCTTC. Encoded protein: CASSLGGRAGYNEQFF.

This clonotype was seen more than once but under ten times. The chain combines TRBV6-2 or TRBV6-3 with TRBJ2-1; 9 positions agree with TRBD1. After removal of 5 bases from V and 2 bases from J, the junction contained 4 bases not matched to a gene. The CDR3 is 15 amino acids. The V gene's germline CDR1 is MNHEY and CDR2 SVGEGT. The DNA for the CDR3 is TGTGCCAGCAGTCTCCGGGACAGGGCCTACAATGAGCAGTTCTTC. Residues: CASSLRDRAYNEQFF.

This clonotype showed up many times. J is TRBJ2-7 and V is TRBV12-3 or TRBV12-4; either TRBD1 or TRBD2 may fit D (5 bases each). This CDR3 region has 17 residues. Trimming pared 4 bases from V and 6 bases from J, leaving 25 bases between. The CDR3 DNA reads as TGTGCCAGCAGTTCCCCTCCCGTGACCCCCGGGACCAGCGAGCAGTACTTC. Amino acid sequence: CASSSPPVTPGTSEQYF.

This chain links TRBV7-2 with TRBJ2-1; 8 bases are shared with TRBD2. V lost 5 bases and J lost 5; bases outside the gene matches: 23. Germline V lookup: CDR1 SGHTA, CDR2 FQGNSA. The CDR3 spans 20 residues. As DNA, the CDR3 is TGTGCCAGCAGCCATAATAAGACGCGGGGGGACCAACCGAACCACAATGAGCAGTTCTTC. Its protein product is CASSHNKTRGDQPNHNEQFF.

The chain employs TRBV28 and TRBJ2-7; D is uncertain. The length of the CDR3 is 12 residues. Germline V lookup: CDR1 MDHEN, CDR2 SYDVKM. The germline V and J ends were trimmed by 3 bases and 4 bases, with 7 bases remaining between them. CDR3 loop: CASSFQVYEQYF. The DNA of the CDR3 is TGTGCCAGCAGTTTTCAGGTGTACGAGCAGTACTTC.

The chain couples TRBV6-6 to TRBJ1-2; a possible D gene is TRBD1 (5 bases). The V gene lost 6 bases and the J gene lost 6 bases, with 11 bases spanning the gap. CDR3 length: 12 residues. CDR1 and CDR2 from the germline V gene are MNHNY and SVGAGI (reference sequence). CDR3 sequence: CASSLAGHGYTF. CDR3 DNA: TGTGCCAGCAGCTTAGCGGGGCATGGCTACACCTTC.

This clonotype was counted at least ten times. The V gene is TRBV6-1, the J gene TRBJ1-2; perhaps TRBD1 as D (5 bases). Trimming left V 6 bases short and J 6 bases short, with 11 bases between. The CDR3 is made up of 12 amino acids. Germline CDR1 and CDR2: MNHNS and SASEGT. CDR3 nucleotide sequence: TGTGCCAGCAGGCCCGGGGACGATGGCTACACCTTC. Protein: CASRPGDDGYTF.

CDR3 nucleotide sequence: TGCAGTGCTGTCTGGGGGCAGTTTGGGGAGCAGTACTTC. Protein: CSAVWGQFGEQYF. The chain carries TRBV20-1 and TRBJ2-7, with D tentatively TRBD1 (6 bases). This CDR3 spans 13 amino acids. CDR1 is DFQATT and CDR2 is SNEGSKA in the germline V gene (reference sequence). V lost 5 bases to trimming and J lost 7 bases, with 18 bases between them.

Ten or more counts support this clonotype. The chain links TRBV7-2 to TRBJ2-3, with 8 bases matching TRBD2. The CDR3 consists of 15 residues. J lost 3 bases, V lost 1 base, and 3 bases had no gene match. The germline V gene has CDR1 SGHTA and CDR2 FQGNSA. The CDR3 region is CASSLGLAGTDTQYF. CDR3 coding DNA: TGTGCCAGCAGCTTAGGTTTAGCGGGGACAGATACGCAGTATTTT.

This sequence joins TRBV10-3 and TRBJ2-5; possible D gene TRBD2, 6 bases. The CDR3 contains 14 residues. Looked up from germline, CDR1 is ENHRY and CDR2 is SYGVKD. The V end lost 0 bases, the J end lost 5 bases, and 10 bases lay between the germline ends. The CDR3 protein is CAISESSGVETQYF. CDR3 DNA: TGTGCCATCAGTGAGTCGTCGGGGGTCGAGACCCAGTACTTC.

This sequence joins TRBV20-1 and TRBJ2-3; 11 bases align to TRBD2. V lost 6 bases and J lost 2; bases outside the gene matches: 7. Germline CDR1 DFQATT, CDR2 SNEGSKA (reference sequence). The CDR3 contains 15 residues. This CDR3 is CSATLAGAVTDTQYF. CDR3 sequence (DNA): TGCAGTGCCACACTAGCGGGGGCCGTCACAGATACGCAGTATTTT.

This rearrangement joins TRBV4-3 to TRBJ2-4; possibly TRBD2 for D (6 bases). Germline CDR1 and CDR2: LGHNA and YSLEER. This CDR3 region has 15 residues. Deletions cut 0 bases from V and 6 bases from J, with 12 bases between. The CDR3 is CASSQERGNGNIQYF. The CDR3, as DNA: TGCGCCAGCAGCCAAGAACGGGGGAACGGAAACATTCAGTACTTC.

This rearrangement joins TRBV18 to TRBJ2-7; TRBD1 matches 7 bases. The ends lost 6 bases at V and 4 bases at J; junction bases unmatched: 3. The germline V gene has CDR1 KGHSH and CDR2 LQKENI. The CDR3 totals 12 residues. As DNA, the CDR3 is TGTGCCAGCTCCGGGACAGCGTACGAGCAGTACTTC. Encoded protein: CASSGTAYEQYF.

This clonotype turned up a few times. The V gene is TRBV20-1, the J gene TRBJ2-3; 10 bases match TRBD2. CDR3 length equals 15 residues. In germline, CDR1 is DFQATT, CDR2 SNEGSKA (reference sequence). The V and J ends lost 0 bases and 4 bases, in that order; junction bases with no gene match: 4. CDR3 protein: CSARDPLAGADTQYF. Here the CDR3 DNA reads TGCAGTGCTAGAGATCCGCTAGCGGGAGCAGATACGCAGTATTTT.

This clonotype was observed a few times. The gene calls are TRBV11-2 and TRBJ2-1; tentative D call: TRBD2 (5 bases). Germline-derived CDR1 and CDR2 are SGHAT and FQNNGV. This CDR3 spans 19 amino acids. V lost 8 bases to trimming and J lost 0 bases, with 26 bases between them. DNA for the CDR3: TGTGCCAGCTCTTGGGTGGGAGTCGGCGGGTATAGCTCCTACAATGAGCAGTTCTTC. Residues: CASSWVGVGGYSSYNEQFF.

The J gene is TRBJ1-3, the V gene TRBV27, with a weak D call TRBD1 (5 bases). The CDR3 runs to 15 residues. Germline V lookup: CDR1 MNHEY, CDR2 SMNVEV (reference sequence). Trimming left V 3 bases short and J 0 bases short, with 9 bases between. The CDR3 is CASSFSGASGNTIYF. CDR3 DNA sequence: TGTGCCAGCAGTTTTAGCGGGGCCTCTGGAAACACCATATATTTT.

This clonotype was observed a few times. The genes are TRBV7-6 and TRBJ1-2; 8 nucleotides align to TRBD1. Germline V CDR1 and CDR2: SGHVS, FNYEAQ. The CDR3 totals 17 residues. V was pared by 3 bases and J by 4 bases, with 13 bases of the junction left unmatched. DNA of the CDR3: TGTGCCAGCAGCTTTTTGTCCGGGACAGGTAGACGCTATGGCTACACCTTC. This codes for CASSFLSGTGRRYGYTF.

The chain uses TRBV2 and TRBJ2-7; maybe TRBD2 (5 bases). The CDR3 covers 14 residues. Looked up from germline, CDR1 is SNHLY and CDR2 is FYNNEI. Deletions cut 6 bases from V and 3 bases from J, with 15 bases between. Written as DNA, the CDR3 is TGTGCCAGCAGCACCGAAGGGAGTTTCTACGAGCAGTACTTC. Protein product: CASSTEGSFYEQYF.

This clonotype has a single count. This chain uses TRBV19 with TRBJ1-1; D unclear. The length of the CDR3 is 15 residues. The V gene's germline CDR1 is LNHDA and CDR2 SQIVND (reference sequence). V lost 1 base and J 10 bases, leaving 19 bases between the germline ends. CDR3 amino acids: CASSIGPQRAPAAFF. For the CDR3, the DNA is TGTGCCAGTAGTATAGGTCCCCAGAGGGCTCCCGCAGCTTTCTTT.

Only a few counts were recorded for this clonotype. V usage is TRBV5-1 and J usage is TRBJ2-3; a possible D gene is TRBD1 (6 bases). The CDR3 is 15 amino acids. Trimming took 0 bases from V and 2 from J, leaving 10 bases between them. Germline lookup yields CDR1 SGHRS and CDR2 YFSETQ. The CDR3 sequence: CASSLGQDHTDTQYF. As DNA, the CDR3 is TGCGCCAGCAGCTTGGGACAGGACCACACAGATACGCAGTATTTT. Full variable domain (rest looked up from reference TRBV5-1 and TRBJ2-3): KAGVTQTPRYLIKTRGQQVTLSCSPISGHRSVSWYQQTPGQGLQFLFEYFSETQRNKGNFPGRFSGRQFSNSRSEMNVSTLELGDSALYLCASSLGQDHTDTQYFGPGTRLTVL.

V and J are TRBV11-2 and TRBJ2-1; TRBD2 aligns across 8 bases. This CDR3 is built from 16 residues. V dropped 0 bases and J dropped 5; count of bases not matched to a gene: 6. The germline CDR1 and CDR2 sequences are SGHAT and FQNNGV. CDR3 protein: CASSLEVGLANNEQFF. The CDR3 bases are TGTGCCAGCAGCTTAGAGGTCGGACTAGCTAACAATGAGCAGTTCTTC.